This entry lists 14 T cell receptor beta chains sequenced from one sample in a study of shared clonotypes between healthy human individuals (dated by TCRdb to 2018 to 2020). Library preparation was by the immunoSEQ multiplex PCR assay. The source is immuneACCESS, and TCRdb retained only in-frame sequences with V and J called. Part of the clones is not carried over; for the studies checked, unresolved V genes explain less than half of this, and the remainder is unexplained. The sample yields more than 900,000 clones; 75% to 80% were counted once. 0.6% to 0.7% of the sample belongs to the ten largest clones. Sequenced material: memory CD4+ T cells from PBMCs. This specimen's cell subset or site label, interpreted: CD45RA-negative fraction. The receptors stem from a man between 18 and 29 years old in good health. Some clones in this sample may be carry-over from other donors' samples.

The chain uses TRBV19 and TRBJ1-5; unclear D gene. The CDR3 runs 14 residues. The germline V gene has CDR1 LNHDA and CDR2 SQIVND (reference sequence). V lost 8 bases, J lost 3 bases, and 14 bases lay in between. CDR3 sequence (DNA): TGTGCCAGTGCAGTTCGAGAATCCAATCAGCCCCAGCATTTT. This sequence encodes CASAVRESNQPQHF.

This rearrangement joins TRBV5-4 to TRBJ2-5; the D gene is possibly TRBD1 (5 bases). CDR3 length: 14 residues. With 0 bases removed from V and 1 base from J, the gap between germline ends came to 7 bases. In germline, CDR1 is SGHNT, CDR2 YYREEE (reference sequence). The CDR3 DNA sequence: TGTGCCAGCAGCTTGGGACAGCTCCAAGAGACCCAGTACTTC. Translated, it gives CASSLGQLQETQYF. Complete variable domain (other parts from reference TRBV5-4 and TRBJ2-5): ETGVTQSPTHLIKTRGQQVTLRCSSQSGHNTVSWYQQALGQGPQFIFQYYREEENGRGNFPPRFSGLQFPNYSSELNVNALELDDSALYLCASSLGQLQETQYFGPGTRLLVL.

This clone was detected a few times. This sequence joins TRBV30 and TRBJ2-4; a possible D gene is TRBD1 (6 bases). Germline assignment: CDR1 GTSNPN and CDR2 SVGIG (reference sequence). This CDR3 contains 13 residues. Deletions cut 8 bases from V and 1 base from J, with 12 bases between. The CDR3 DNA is TGTGCCCATGAGGGGGAGGCCAAAAACATTCAGTACTTC. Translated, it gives CAHEGEAKNIQYF.

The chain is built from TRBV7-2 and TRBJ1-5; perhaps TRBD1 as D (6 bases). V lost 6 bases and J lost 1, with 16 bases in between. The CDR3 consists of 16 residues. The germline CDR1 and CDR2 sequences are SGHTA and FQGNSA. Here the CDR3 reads CASRTTGGASNQPQHF. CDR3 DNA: TGTGCCAGCAGGACTACCGGGGGCGCGAGCAATCAGCCCCAGCATTTT. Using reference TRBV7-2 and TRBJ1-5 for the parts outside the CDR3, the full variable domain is GAGVSQSPSNKVTEKGKDVELRCDPISGHTALYWYRQSLGQGLEFLIYFQGNSAPDKSGLPSDRFSAERTGGSVSTLTIQRTQQEDSAVYLCASRTTGGASNQPQHFGDGTRLSIL.

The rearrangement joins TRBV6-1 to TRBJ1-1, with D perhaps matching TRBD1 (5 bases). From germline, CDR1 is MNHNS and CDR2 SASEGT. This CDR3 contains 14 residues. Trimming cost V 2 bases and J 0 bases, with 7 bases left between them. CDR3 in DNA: TGTGCCAGCAGTGAACCAGGGTTGAACACTGAAGCTTTCTTT. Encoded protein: CASSEPGLNTEAFF.

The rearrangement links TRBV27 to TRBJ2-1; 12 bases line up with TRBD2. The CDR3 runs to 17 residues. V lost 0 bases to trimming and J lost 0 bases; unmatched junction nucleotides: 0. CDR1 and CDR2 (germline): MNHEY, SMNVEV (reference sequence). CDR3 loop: CASSLSTSGSSYNEQFF. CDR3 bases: TGTGCCAGCAGTTTATCGACTAGCGGGAGCTCCTACAATGAGCAGTTCTTC.

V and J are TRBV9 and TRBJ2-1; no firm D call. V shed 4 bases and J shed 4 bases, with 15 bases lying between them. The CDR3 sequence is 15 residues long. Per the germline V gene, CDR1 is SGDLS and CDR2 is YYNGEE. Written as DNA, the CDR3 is TGTGCCAGCAGCCCCGAATCTCCTAGGTACAATGAGCAGTTCTTC. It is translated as CASSPESPRYNEQFF. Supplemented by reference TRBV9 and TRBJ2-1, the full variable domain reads DSGVTQTPKHLITATGQRVTLRCSPRSGDLSVYWYQQSLDQGLQFLIQYYNGEERAKGNILERFSAQQFPDLHSELNLSSLELGDSALYFCASSPESPRYNEQFFGPGTRLTVL.

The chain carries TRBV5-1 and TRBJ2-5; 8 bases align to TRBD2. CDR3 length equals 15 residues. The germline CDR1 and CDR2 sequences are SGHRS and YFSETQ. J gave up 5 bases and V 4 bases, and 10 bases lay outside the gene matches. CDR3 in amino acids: CASSRLARRGETQYF. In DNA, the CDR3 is TGCGCCAGCAGCCGACTAGCGCGACGGGGTGAGACCCAGTACTTC.

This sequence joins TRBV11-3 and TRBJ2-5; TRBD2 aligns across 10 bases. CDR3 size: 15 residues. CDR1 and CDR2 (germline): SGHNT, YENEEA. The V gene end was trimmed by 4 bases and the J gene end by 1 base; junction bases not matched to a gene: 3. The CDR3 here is CASSSGLAPQETQYF. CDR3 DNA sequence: TGTGCCAGCAGCTCGGGACTAGCGCCCCAAGAGACCCAGTACTTC.

The CDR3 region has the DNA TGTGCCAGCAGCCAAGCGGGGCGGGGGTCCCTCAGCTCCTACGAGCAGTACTTC. It codes for CASSQAGRGSLSSYEQYF. The J gene is TRBJ2-7, the V gene TRBV4-2, with 7 bases lining up with TRBD2. From germline, CDR1 is LGHNA and CDR2 YNFKEQ. V lost 1 base and J lost 0; bases outside the gene matches: 12. CDR3 size: 18 residues.

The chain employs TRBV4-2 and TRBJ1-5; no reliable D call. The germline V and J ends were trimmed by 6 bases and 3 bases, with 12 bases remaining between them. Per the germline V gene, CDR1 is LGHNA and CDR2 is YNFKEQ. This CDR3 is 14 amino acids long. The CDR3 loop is CASSSGQYNQPQHF. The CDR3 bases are TGTGCCAGCAGTTCCGGGCAGTACAATCAGCCCCAGCATTTT.

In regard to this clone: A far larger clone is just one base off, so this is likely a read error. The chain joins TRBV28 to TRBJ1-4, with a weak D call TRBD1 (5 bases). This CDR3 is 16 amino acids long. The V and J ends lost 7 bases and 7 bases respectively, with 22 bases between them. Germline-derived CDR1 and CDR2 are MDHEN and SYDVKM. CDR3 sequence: CASNLGGAHGFEKLFF. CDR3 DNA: TGTGCCAGCAATTTGGGCGGGGCTCACGGGTTTGAAAAACTGTTTTTT.

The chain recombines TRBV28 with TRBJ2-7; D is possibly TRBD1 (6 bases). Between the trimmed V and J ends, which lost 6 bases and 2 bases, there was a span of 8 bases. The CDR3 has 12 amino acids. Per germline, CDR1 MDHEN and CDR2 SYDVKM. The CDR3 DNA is TGTGCCAGCAGACAGGGACCCTACGAGCAGTACTTC. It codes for CASRQGPYEQYF.

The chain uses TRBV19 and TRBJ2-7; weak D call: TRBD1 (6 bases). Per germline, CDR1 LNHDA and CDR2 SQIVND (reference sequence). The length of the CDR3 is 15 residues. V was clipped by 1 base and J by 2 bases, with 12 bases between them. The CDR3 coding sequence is TGTGCCAGTAGTATAGTATCCAGGGGCGCCTACGAGCAGTACTTC. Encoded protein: CASSIVSRGAYEQYF.